This T cell receptor beta chain was profiled in a study of shared clonotypes between healthy human individuals. Points from the study as a whole: Memory subsets generally showed smaller estimated richness than naive subsets did. Several donors shared roughly 5% of their naive CD4 clonotypes.

It was about 210 ng DNA, around 33,000 T cell genomes, that sorted-subset replicate PCRs used. Data came from immunoSEQ multiplex PCR; TCRdb stores just in-frame clones and leaves some out. This repertoire shows hundreds of thousands of clones, 95% found once; its top ten account for 0.11%. In the case of this clone: The target antigen is unknown.

CD45RO-negative cells were positively selected for CCR7, leaving out terminally differentiated effector memory CD45RA+ cells. The CDR3 runs 14 residues. Germline V lookup: CDR1 MGHDK, CDR2 SYGVNS. Deletions cut 5 bases from V and 6 bases from J, with 17 bases between. The V gene is TRBV25-1, the J gene TRBJ2-7; D not resolved. This clonotype originated in a woman aged 25 to 45 in good health. Material: naive CD8+ T cells sorted from blood. CDR3 sequence reads: CASSLTEDPLEQYF. The CDR3 DNA reads TGTGCCAGCAGTCTTACAGAGGACCCCCTCGAGCAGTACTTC.